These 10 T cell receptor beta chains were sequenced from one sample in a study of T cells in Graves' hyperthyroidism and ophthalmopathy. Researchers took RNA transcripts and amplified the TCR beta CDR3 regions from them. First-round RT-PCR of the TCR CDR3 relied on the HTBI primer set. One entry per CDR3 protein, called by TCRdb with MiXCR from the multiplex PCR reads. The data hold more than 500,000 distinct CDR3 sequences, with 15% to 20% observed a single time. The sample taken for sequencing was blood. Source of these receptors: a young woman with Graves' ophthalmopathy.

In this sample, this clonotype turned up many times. DNA of the CDR3: TGCGCCAGCAGCTTGTCCCCCGGGACTAGCGGGTACGAGCAGTACTTC. This codes for CASSLSPGTSGYEQYF. The chain uses TRBV5-1 and TRBJ2-7, with 12 bases aligning to TRBD2. Germline trimming cut 1 base from V and 4 bases from J; bases unmatched to any gene: 6. The CDR3 extends over 16 amino acids. Germline V lookup: CDR1 SGHRS, CDR2 YFSETQ.

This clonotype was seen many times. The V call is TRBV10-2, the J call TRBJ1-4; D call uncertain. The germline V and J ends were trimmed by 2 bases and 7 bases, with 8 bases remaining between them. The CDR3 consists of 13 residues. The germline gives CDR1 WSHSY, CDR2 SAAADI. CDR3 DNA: TGCGCCAGCAGTGAGCGCAGATTTGAAAAACTGTTTTTT. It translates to CASSERRFEKLFF.

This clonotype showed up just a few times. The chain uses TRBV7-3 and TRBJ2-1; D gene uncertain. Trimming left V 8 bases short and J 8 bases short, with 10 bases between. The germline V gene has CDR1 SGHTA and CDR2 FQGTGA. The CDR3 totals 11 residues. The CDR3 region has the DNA TGTGCCAGCGGTTTGGGCCATGAGCAGTTCTTC. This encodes CASGLGHEQFF.

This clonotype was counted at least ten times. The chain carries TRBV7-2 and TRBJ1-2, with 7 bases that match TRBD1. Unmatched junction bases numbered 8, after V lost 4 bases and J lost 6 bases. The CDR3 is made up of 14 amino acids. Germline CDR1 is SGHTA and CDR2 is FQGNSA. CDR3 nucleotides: TGTGCCAGCAGCTCTCGACAGGGAGTCGATGGCTACACCTTC. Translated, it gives CASSSRQGVDGYTF.

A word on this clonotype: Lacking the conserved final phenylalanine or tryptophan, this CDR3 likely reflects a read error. The CDR3 is CASSPREETQYL. The CDR3 region has the DNA TGTGCCAGCTCACCTCGAGAAGAGACCCAGTACCTC. The chain couples TRBV18 to TRBJ2-5; D unclear. The ends were cut back, 3 bases at V and 3 bases at J, with 5 bases in the middle. There are 12 residues in the CDR3. Germline V gene lookup returns CDR1 KGHSH and CDR2 LQKENI.

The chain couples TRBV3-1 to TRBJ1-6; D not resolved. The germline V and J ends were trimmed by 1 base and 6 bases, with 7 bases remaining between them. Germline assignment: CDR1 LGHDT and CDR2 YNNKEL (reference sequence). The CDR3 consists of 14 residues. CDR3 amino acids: CASSQVEGNSPLHF. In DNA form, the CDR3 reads TGTGCCAGCAGCCAAGTTGAGGGTAATTCACCCCTCCACTTT.

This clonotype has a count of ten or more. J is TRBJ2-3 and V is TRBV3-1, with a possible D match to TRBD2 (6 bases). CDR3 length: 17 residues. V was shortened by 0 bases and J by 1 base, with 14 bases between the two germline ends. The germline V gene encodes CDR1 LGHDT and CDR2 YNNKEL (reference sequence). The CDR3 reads CASSQEGLAWGTDTQYF. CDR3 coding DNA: TGTGCCAGCAGCCAAGAGGGACTCGCGTGGGGCACAGATACGCAGTATTTT.

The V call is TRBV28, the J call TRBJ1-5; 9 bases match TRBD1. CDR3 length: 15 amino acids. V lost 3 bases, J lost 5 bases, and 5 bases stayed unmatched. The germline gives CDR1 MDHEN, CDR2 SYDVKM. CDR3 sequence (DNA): TGTGCCAGCAGTTTGTCCGGGACAGGGTATCAGCCCCAGCATTTT. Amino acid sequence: CASSLSGTGYQPQHF.

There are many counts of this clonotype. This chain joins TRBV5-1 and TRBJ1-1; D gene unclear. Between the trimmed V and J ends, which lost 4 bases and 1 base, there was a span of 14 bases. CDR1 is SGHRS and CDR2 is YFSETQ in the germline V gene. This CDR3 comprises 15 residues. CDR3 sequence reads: CASSGGVAANTEAFF. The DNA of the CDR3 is TGCGCCAGCAGCGGTGGGGTGGCGGCGAACACTGAAGCTTTCTTT.

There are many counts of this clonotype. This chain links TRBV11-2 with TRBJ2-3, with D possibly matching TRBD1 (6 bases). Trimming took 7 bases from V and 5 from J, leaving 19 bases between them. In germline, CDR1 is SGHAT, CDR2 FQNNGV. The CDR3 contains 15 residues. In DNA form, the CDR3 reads TGTGCCAGCACCACCCCTGGGGGACAAAAAGATACGCAGTATTTT. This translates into CASTTPGGQKDTQYF.